One TCR beta chain is described in this entry. This entry is derived from a study of blood T cell repertoires in COVID-19. Assay: immunoSEQ multiplex PCR; the TCRdb copy retains only in-frame clones and omits some. The sample yields 300,000 to 350,000 clones, around 90% seen once. The CDR3 has 17 residues. J lost 1 base, V lost 4 bases, and 11 bases had no gene match. Looked up from germline, CDR1 is LGHNA and CDR2 is YNFKEQ. The TCR sequence derives from a young woman with acute COVID-19. The sequenced sample consisted of PBMCs or T cells enriched from blood (not recorded which). This chain joins TRBV4-2 and TRBJ2-3; 7 bases map to TRBD2. The CDR3 bases are TGTGCCAGCAGCCCCTCCCTTGCTAGCGGACGCACAGATACGCAGTATTTT. Translated, it gives CASSPSLASGRTDTQYF.